One and the same sample provided the 29 T cell receptor beta chains below, sequenced in a study of post-analysis software for immune sequencing data. Study results and caveats: Patients used about 5 TRBV segments, including TRBV5-6, TRBV5-1 and TRBV20-1, more often than controls.

Each TCR beta cDNA library carried unique molecular identifiers. MiXCR, applied by TCRdb to the PCR reads, yields one record per CDR3 protein. The table shows about half a million distinct CDR3 sequences, with around a third occurring only once. For these TCRs, the target antigens are not known. The sequencing sample was made of blood. Every receptor here comes from a girl aged 2-17 years with multiple sclerosis.

The chain recombines TRBV7-6 with TRBJ2-3; a possible D gene is TRBD1 (6 bases). CDR1 and CDR2 from the germline V gene are SGHVS and FNYEAQ. The V end lost 7 bases, the J end lost 7 bases, and 9 bases lay between the germline ends. This CDR3 has 11 residues. The CDR3 sequence is CASKQGNTQYF. CDR3 sequence (DNA): TGTGCCAGCAAGCAGGGGAATACGCAGTATTTT.

Points on this clonotype: At one end, the junction sequence differs from germline, possibly due to a read error. This rearrangement joins TRBV20-1 to TRBJ1-1; no definite D call. The CDR3 is made up of 14 amino acids. Germline V CDR1 and CDR2: DFQATT, SNEGSKA (reference sequence). The CDR3 bases are TGCAGTGCTAGAGGAGGGCGATCGAACACTGAAGTTTTCTTT. Translating gives CSARGGRSNTEVFF.

V usage is TRBV19 and J usage is TRBJ2-3; no clear D. With 3 bases removed from V and 2 bases from J, the gap between germline ends came to 9 bases. CDR1 is LNHDA and CDR2 is SQIVND in the germline V gene (reference sequence). The CDR3 contains 14 residues. The CDR3 DNA is TGTGCCAGTAGTATGGATGGGGTCACAGATACGCAGTATTTT. Its protein product is CASSMDGVTDTQYF. Full variable domain (outside the CDR3, taken from reference TRBV19 and TRBJ2-3): DGGITQSPKYLFRKEGQNVTLSCEQNLNHDAMYWYRQDPGQGLRLIYYSQIVNDFQKGDIAEGYSVSREKKESFPLTVTSAQKNPTAFYLCASSMDGVTDTQYFGPGTRLTVL.

This clonotype was counted only a few times. J is TRBJ2-6 and V is TRBV20-1; D is possibly TRBD2 (6 bases). The germline CDR1 and CDR2 sequences are DFQATT and SNEGSKA (reference sequence). The CDR3 consists of 16 residues. V was pared by 5 bases and J by 1 base, with 15 bases between. This chain's CDR3 is CSAGAGGSSGANVLTF. The CDR3 DNA follows: TGCAGTGCTGGAGCCGGAGGGAGTTCTGGGGCCAACGTCCTGACTTTC.

This clonotype has only a few counts. The chain couples TRBV11-2 to TRBJ2-3; D possibly corresponds to TRBD2 (5 bases). Per germline, CDR1 SGHAT and CDR2 FQNNGV. CDR3 length: 13 amino acids. The germline V and J ends were trimmed by 8 bases and 4 bases, with 13 bases remaining between them. This CDR3 is CASLPGVADTQYF. CDR3 coding DNA: TGTGCCAGCCTCCCCGGGGTTGCAGATACGCAGTATTTT.

V gene TRBV20-1 combines with J gene TRBJ2-3; D not resolved. Germline V gives CDR1 DFQATT, CDR2 SNEGSKA (reference sequence). CDR3 length: 16 residues. The V gene lost 3 bases and the J gene lost 0 bases, with 16 bases spanning the gap. DNA for the CDR3: TGCAGTGCTAGTTCCAGTATGTTAACTAGCACAGATACGCAGTATTTT. Its translation is CSASSSMLTSTDTQYF.

Ten or more counts support this clonotype. The chain is built from TRBV7-3 and TRBJ2-1; 7 nucleotides agree with TRBD1. CDR3 length equals 14 residues. The J segment lost 5 bases and the V segment lost 5 bases, leaving 6 bases of the junction unmatched. The germline V gene has CDR1 SGHTA and CDR2 FQGTGA. CDR3 protein: CASSQQGSHNEQFF. The DNA of the CDR3 is TGTGCCAGCAGCCAACAGGGGTCCCACAATGAGCAGTTCTTC.

This clonotype was seen a few times. The V and J genes are TRBV12-3 or TRBV12-4 and TRBJ2-5; 9 bases are shared with TRBD1. Germline trimming cut 6 bases from V and 5 bases from J; bases unmatched to any gene: 7. CDR3 length equals 14 residues. CDR3 protein: CASSLQGATETQYF. CDR3 DNA sequence: TGTGCCAGCAGCCTACAGGGGGCGACGGAGACCCAGTACTTC.

CDR3 residues: CASSDRRTVPYEQYF. DNA for the CDR3: TGTGCCAGCAGTGACCGTAGGACAGTGCCCTACGAGCAGTACTTC. The chain links TRBV25-1 to TRBJ2-4, with D perhaps matching TRBD1 (6 bases). The end of the DNA fits TRBJ2-7 better, so the J call may be wrong. Germline-derived CDR1 and CDR2 are MGHDK and SYGVNS. CDR3 length: 15 amino acids.

J is TRBJ2-7 and V is TRBV5-6, with TRBD1 matching over 8 bases. The end of the DNA is better explained by TRBJ2-5, so the J call may be wrong. Germline V gene sequence: CDR1 SGHDT, CDR2 YYEEEE. The length of the CDR3 is 16 residues. This CDR3 reads CASSLEARGQGETQYF. DNA for the CDR3: TGTGCCAGCAGCTTGGAGGCCAGGGGGCAAGGGGAGACCCAGTACTTC.

The chain couples TRBV5-6 to TRBJ1-2; D is ambiguous. Trimming cost V 4 bases and J 5 bases, with 12 bases left between them. The CDR3 has 13 amino acids. Germline loops: CDR1 SGHDT, CDR2 YYEEEE. The CDR3 DNA is TGTGCCAGCAGCCCTCTGGACGGTTATGGCTACACCTTC. Encoded protein: CASSPLDGYGYTF.

V usage is TRBV2 and J usage is TRBJ2-7; 12 bases are shared with TRBD1. The CDR3 spans 14 residues. V trimming: 10 bases; J trimming: 6 bases; junction bases outside the gene matches: 10. Per the germline V gene, CDR1 is SNHLY and CDR2 is FYNNEI. CDR3 region: CATLRGQGAIEQYF. The CDR3 DNA sequence: TGTGCCACCCTTCGGGGACAGGGGGCGATCGAGCAGTACTTC.

The chain employs TRBV20-1 and TRBJ2-3; D assignment may be TRBD1 or TRBD2 (5 bases each). The germline CDR1 and CDR2 sequences are DFQATT and SNEGSKA (reference sequence). V lost 0 bases to trimming and J lost 1 base, with 20 bases between them. The CDR3 is made up of 18 amino acids. The DNA for the CDR3 is TGCAGTGCTAGAGATAGAGGGCCCAGGGCATTAGGCACAGATACGCAGTATTTT. Translated, it gives CSARDRGPRALGTDTQYF.

This clonotype was picked up a small number of times. The rearrangement uses TRBV29-1 and TRBJ2-5; D is unresolved. The CDR3 covers 12 residues. Germline V gene sequence: CDR1 SQVTM, CDR2 ANQGSEA. The CDR3 coding sequence is TGCAGTGTACAGCTAGACCAAGAGACCCAGTACTTC. Encoded protein: CSVQLDQETQYF.

The chain carries TRBV12-3 or TRBV12-4 and TRBJ1-5; D gene uncertain. Trimming removed 5 bases from V and 7 bases from J, with 9 bases in between. This CDR3 has 12 amino acids. The CDR3 loop reads CASSTGRQPQHF. The CDR3 DNA reads TGTGCCAGCAGTACTGGGCGGCAGCCCCAGCATTTT.

A few counts support this clonotype. The chain employs TRBV6-4 and TRBJ2-1; 8 bases match TRBD1. J gave up 9 bases and V 10 bases, and 11 bases lay outside the gene matches. CDR3 length: 13 amino acids. Germline CDR1 and CDR2: MRHNA and SNTAGT. CDR3 DNA: TGTGCCACAAGCAGTGACAGGGGCGGTGAGCAGTTCTTC. As protein: CATSSDRGGEQFF.

This clonotype was counted only a few times. The chain employs TRBV5-1 and TRBJ1-2; D may be TRBD1 (6 bases). Trimming shortened V by 0 bases and J by 7 bases, and 19 bases separated the two germline ends. Per the germline V gene, CDR1 is SGHRS and CDR2 is YFSETQ. The CDR3 is 16 amino acids. In DNA, the CDR3 is TGCGCCAGCAGCTTGGCCGTCGGGGGCACGTTCGGTGGCTACACCTTC. This codes for CASSLAVGGTFGGYTF.

The table lists this clonotype with a few counts. This rearrangement joins TRBV6-5 to TRBJ2-1; 11 nucleotides agree with TRBD2. The CDR3 loop spans 14 amino acids. Per germline, CDR1 MNHEY and CDR2 SVGAGI. The J segment lost 8 bases and the V segment lost 5 bases, leaving 5 bases of the junction unmatched. CDR3 DNA sequence: TGTGCCAGCAGTCGACTAGCGGGGAGTGATGAGCAGTTCTTC. It codes for CASSRLAGSDEQFF.

The chain links TRBV20-1 to TRBJ2-4; D is unclear. In germline, CDR1 is DFQATT, CDR2 SNEGSKA (reference sequence). Deletions cut 3 bases from V and 8 bases from J, with 26 bases between. CDR3 length: 17 residues. The CDR3 loop is CSASRLGSPPSSDIQYF. In DNA form, the CDR3 reads TGCAGTGCTAGCAGGTTGGGCAGCCCCCCGAGCAGTGACATTCAGTACTTC.

This sequence joins TRBV29-1 and TRBJ2-5, with a tentative D call TRBD2 (6 bases). The V and J ends lost 7 bases and 5 bases respectively, with 14 bases between them. The CDR3 sequence is 12 residues long. Per the germline V gene, CDR1 is SQVTM and CDR2 is ANQGSEA. Here the CDR3 reads CSASGSLETQYF. DNA for the CDR3: TGCAGCGCTTCCGGGAGCTTGGAGACCCAGTACTTC.

V usage is TRBV29-1 and J usage is TRBJ2-3, with D perhaps TRBD2 (6 bases). Trimming left V 4 bases short and J 3 bases short, with 11 bases between. Germline CDR1 and CDR2: SQVTM and ANQGSEA. The CDR3 sequence is 13 residues long. CDR3 DNA: TGCAGCGTTGCCCCGGGGGTTACAGATACGCAGTATTTT. This codes for CSVAPGVTDTQYF.

The V call is TRBV29-1, the J call TRBJ2-2; 12 bases map to TRBD1. J was trimmed by 8 bases and V by 3 bases; bases with no gene match: 7. The CDR3 is made up of 15 amino acids. Germline CDR1 reads SQVTM; CDR2 reads ANQGSEA. The CDR3 coding sequence is TGCAGCGTTGAGACGGGACAGGGGGCAAGTGGGGAGCTGTTTTTT. It specifies CSVETGQGASGELFF.

The chain carries TRBV20-1 and TRBJ2-5, with 15 bases lining up with TRBD2. The germline gives CDR1 DFQATT, CDR2 SNEGSKA (reference sequence). V trimming: 6 bases; J trimming: 11 bases; junction bases outside the gene matches: 13. There are 15 residues in the CDR3. CDR3 coding DNA: TGCAGTGCCCACCTAGGACTAGCGGGGGGGAATGAGCAGTACTTC. This codes for CSAHLGLAGGNEQYF.

V gene TRBV6-2 or TRBV6-3 combines with J gene TRBJ2-3; D is unresolved. The germline V gene has CDR1 MNHEY and CDR2 SVGEGT. The CDR3 sequence is 13 residues long. Deletions cut 3 bases from V and 2 bases from J, with 6 bases between. The CDR3 reads CASSYRFTDTQYF. The CDR3 DNA is TGTGCCAGCAGTTATAGATTCACAGATACGCAGTATTTT.

This clonotype was detected many times. The V call is TRBV29-1, the J call TRBJ1-2, with D possibly TRBD1 on 6 matching bases. This CDR3 region has 14 residues. CDR1 is SQVTM, CDR2 ANQGSEA, per germline. V lost 1 base and J lost 7, with 16 bases in between. The CDR3 DNA reads TGCAGCGTTGAAGGTGGGGGCAGGGCCATTGGCTACACCTTC. Amino acids: CSVEGGGRAIGYTF.

This clonotype occurred a few times. This chain connects TRBV6-1 to TRBJ2-1; TRBD1 might be the D (6 bases). The length of the CDR3 is 14 residues. CDR1 and CDR2 (germline): MNHNS, SASEGT. V lost 6 bases and J lost 1, with 10 bases in between. CDR3 amino acids: CASRARGSYNEQFF. Here the CDR3 DNA reads TGTGCCAGCAGAGCCAGGGGTTCCTACAATGAGCAGTTCTTC.

This clonotype was observed many times. One end of the junction is discordant with germline, which a read error may explain. The chain links TRBV5-1 to TRBJ2-3; D is unresolved. The CDR3 contains 12 residues. Per germline, CDR1 SGHRS and CDR2 YFSETQ. The CDR3 sequence is CASSLGSDTQYF. The CDR3 nucleotides read TGTGCCAGCAGCTTGGGTTCTGATACGCAGTATTTT. Using reference TRBV5-1 and TRBJ2-3 for the parts outside the CDR3, the full variable domain is KAGVTQTPRYLIKTRGQQVTLSCSPISGHRSVSWYQQTPGQGLQFLFEYFSETQRNKGNFPGRFSGRQFSNSRSEMNVSTLELGDSALYLCASSLGSDTQYFGPGTRLTVL.

In this sample, this clonotype turned up many times. The chain combines TRBV29-1 with TRBJ2-5; 9 bases fit TRBD1. The CDR3 spans 12 residues. Germline CDR1 SQVTM, CDR2 ANQGSEA. After removal of 4 bases from V and 4 bases from J, the junction contained 1 base not matched to a gene. CDR3 coding DNA: TGCAGCGTTGCGACAGGGGGAGAGACCCAGTACTTC. Its translation: CSVATGGETQYF.

The chain is built from TRBV12-3 or TRBV12-4 and TRBJ1-2; 7 bases line up with TRBD1. The V gene end was trimmed by 5 bases and the J gene end by 2 bases; junction bases not matched to a gene: 8. The CDR3 covers 15 residues. The CDR3 DNA follows: TGTGCCAGCAGTCCCGCATTGACAGGGAACTATGGCTACACCTTC. It specifies CASSPALTGNYGYTF.